A single sample is the source of the 31 T cell receptor beta chains below, sequenced in a study of blood T cell repertoires in COVID-19. Libraries were prepared by immunoSEQ multiplex PCR; TCRdb keeps only in-frame clonotypes and omits some of them. The data show fewer than 180,000 clones, approximately 84% seen once. Sequences were obtained from peripheral blood. The receptors were gathered from a man aged 70 or older with acute or convalescent COVID-19.

The rearrangement links TRBV7-2 to TRBJ2-7; weak D call: TRBD2 (5 bases). Germline V gene lookup returns CDR1 SGHTA and CDR2 FQGNSA. V was trimmed by 1 base and J by 0 bases, leaving 13 bases between them. This CDR3 has 16 amino acids. DNA of the CDR3: TGTGCCAGCAGCTTAGGCCCGGGAAGCAGCTCCTACGAGCAGTACTTC. Translating it yields CASSLGPGSSSYEQYF. Filled out from reference TRBV7-2 and TRBJ2-7, the complete variable domain reads GAGVSQSPSNKVTEKGKDVELRCDPISGHTALYWYRQSLGQGLEFLIYFQGNSAPDKSGLPSDRFSAERTGGSVSTLTIQRTQQEDSAVYLCASSLGPGSSSYEQYFGPGTRLTVT.

This rearrangement joins TRBV19 to TRBJ2-1; D may be TRBD1 (7 bases). The CDR3 spans 17 residues. CDR1 and CDR2 (germline): LNHDA, SQIVND (reference sequence). V lost 6 bases and J lost 8, with 26 bases in between. The CDR3 DNA follows: TGTGCCAGTAGCCGGGGGATCGGGACAGTTATTGGGGATGAGCAGTTCTTC. Protein: CASSRGIGTVIGDEQFF.

The genes are TRBV6-5 and TRBJ2-3; 9 bases map to TRBD2. Germline V lookup: CDR1 MNHEY, CDR2 SVGAGI. This CDR3 region has 13 residues. V was clipped by 6 bases and J by 4 bases; unmatched bases: 2. The CDR3 here is CASRIAGADTQYF. The CDR3 region has the DNA TGTGCCAGCAGGATAGCGGGAGCAGATACGCAGTATTTT.

Details on this clone: Other nucleotide sequences from this sample produce the same CDR3. The chain couples TRBV18 to TRBJ2-5; 11 positions agree with TRBD1. Trimming at V came to 6 bases and at J to 2 bases, leaving 5 bases not matched to a gene. Germline lookup yields CDR1 KGHSH and CDR2 LQKENI. This CDR3 has 15 amino acids. The chain's CDR3 is CASSPGTGGQETQYF. The CDR3 region has the DNA TGTGCCAGCTCTCCCGGGACAGGGGGTCAAGAGACCCAGTACTTC.

The chain has TRBV5-1 and TRBJ2-3; D is possibly TRBD2 (6 bases). The germline V and J ends were trimmed by 4 bases and 5 bases, with 14 bases remaining between them. The CDR3 sequence is 14 residues long. Germline V gene data show CDR1 as SGHRS and CDR2 as YFSETQ. As DNA, the CDR3 is TGCGCCAGCAGCCCCGGGAGATCAGTAGATACGCAGTATTTT. Encoded protein: CASSPGRSVDTQYF.

The rearrangement uses TRBV3-1 (or the pseudogene TRBV3-2) and TRBJ2-3; 10 bases line up with TRBD2. With V trimmed by 0 bases and J by 6 bases, 24 bases remained unmatched. In germline, CDR1 is LGHDT, CDR2 YNNKEL (reference sequence). The CDR3 totals 22 residues. The CDR3 nucleotides read TGTGCCAGCAGCCAAGAAGGGGGTCGTAGCGGGAGGACCACCCAGAGTTCCGATACGCAGTATTTT. Amino acid sequence: CASSQEGGRSGRTTQSSDTQYF.

This clone was detected ten times or more. This chain links TRBV7-2 with TRBJ2-7; perhaps TRBD2 as D (5 bases). Between the trimmed V and J ends, which lost 1 base and 2 bases, there was a span of 9 bases. Germline V CDR1 and CDR2: SGHTA, FQGNSA. The CDR3 sequence is 14 residues long. CDR3 amino acids: CASSLEVRAYEQYF. The CDR3 nucleotides are TGTGCCAGCAGCTTAGAGGTGCGGGCCTACGAGCAGTACTTC.

The gene calls are TRBV10-3 and TRBJ1-6, with 8 positions matching TRBD1. V lost 6 bases and J lost 5; bases outside the gene matches: 6. This CDR3 is built from 15 residues. Germline CDR1 ENHRY, CDR2 SYGVKD. The CDR3 here is CAIRTGTGDNSPLHF. CDR3 DNA sequence: TGTGCCATCAGGACGGGGACAGGCGATAATTCACCCCTCCACTTT.

As DNA, the CDR3 is TGTGCCAGCAGCTTCCCCGGACAGGGGGGGAATGAGCAGTTCTTC. Its translation: CASSFPGQGGNEQFF. The chain couples TRBV7-9 to TRBJ2-1; TRBD1 agrees at 10 bases. Germline V gene lookup returns CDR1 SEHNR and CDR2 FQNEAQ (reference sequence). J gave up 7 bases and V 3 bases, and 6 bases lay outside the gene matches. The CDR3 spans 15 residues.

The chain couples TRBV9 to TRBJ2-3; D may be TRBD2 (6 bases). The germline CDR1 and CDR2 sequences are SGDLS and YYNGEE. CDR3 length: 11 amino acids. Deletions cut 10 bases from V and 7 bases from J, with 13 bases between. CDR3 in amino acids: CASGESNTQYF. CDR3 coding DNA: TGTGCCTCGGGAGAGAGCAATACGCAGTATTTT.

The V and J genes are TRBV6-5 and TRBJ1-1, with D maybe TRBD1 (6 bases). The CDR3 loop spans 13 amino acids. Between the trimmed V and J ends, which lost 6 bases and 5 bases, there was a span of 13 bases. The germline V gene encodes CDR1 MNHEY and CDR2 SVGAGI. This CDR3 is CASRQGLVTEAFF. CDR3 nucleotide sequence: TGTGCCAGCAGGCAGGGGTTGGTTACTGAAGCTTTCTTT.

The chain employs TRBV28 and TRBJ2-7, with 8 bases lining up with TRBD1. With V trimmed by 10 bases and J by 3 bases, 8 bases remained unmatched. Germline V lookup: CDR1 MDHEN, CDR2 SYDVKM. The CDR3 covers 13 residues. DNA for the CDR3: TGTGCCATTCAACAGGGGGATAGCTACGAGCAGTACTTC. Its translation: CAIQQGDSYEQYF.

This clone was detected only once. The chain joins TRBV28 to TRBJ2-3, with TRBD2 identical over 8 bases. V was clipped by 4 bases and J by 6 bases; unmatched bases: 9. CDR3 length: 15 residues. CDR1 is MDHEN, CDR2 SYDVKM, per germline. CDR3 sequence reads: CASSSGTREIDTQYF. In DNA form, the CDR3 reads TGTGCCAGCAGTTCCGGGACTAGGGAGATTGATACGCAGTATTTT. Drawing the rest from reference TRBV28 and TRBJ2-3, the complete variable domain is DVKVTQSSRYLVKRTGEKVFLECVQDMDHENMFWYRQDPGLGLRLIYFSYDVKMKEKGDIPEGYSVSREKKERFSLILESASTNQTSMYLCASSSGTREIDTQYFGPGTRLTVL.

The chain combines TRBV5-1 with TRBJ1-1; 7 bases are shared with TRBD1. Trimming took 5 bases from V and 3 from J; bases not matched to a gene: 1. The CDR3 sequence is 12 residues long. In germline, CDR1 is SGHRS, CDR2 YFSETQ. The DNA for the CDR3 is TGCGCCAGCAGTGGGACAGACACTGAAGCTTTCTTT. This translates into CASSGTDTEAFF.

Comment on this clone: This CDR3 is also generated by other DNA sequences in the sample. V usage is TRBV7-9 and J usage is TRBJ1-3; 8 bases agree with TRBD1. The V and J ends lost 5 bases and 0 bases, in that order; junction bases with no gene match: 0. The CDR3 loop spans 14 amino acids. Germline values: CDR1 SEHNR, CDR2 FQNEAQ (reference sequence). CDR3 sequence reads: CASSTGGSGNTIYF. The DNA of the CDR3 is TGTGCCAGCAGCACAGGGGGCTCTGGAAACACCATATATTTT.

The V call is TRBV10-1, the J call TRBJ2-7; TRBD1 matches 7 bases. Germline loops: CDR1 WNHNN, CDR2 SYGVQD (reference sequence). This CDR3 contains 14 residues. V lost 2 bases, J lost 5 bases, and 6 bases stayed unmatched. The CDR3 DNA reads TGCGCCAGCAGTGAGCCACAGGGGTCTAACGAGCAGTACTTC. It yields the protein CASSEPQGSNEQYF.

CDR3 residues: CASKLMGTVTNQPQHF. The CDR3 DNA reads as TGTGCCAGCAAACTAATGGGGACAGTTACCAATCAGCCCCAGCATTTT. V gene TRBV27 combines with J gene TRBJ1-5, with TRBD1 matching over 7 bases. From germline, CDR1 is MNHEY and CDR2 SMNVEV (reference sequence). The CDR3 runs 16 residues. V dropped 7 bases and J dropped 3; count of bases not matched to a gene: 12.

This clone was seen once. V and J are TRBV18 and TRBJ2-7; D gene uncertain. The CDR3 covers 14 residues. V was pared by 2 bases and J by 2 bases, with 10 bases between. CDR1 and CDR2 from the germline V gene are KGHSH and LQKENI. CDR3 sequence reads: CASSPISQTYEQYF. CDR3 coding DNA: TGTGCCAGCTCACCAATATCCCAGACCTACGAGCAGTACTTC.

The chain recombines TRBV5-1 with TRBJ1-1; D unclear. From germline, CDR1 is SGHRS and CDR2 YFSETQ. With 0 bases removed from V and 4 bases from J, the gap between germline ends came to 16 bases. The length of the CDR3 is 16 residues. This chain's CDR3 is CASSLGRPGRGTEAFF. CDR3 nucleotides: TGCGCCAGCAGCTTGGGTCGGCCAGGACGGGGCACTGAAGCTTTCTTT.

This chain joins TRBV6-4 and TRBJ2-1; 7 bases align to TRBD2. This CDR3 contains 15 residues. Trimming cost V 0 bases and J 7 bases; bases outside gene matches: 6. Per the germline V gene, CDR1 is MRHNA and CDR2 is SNTAGT. For the CDR3, the DNA is TGTGCCAGCAGTGACTCACTAGCGCCTCGGAATGAGCAGTTCTTC. It is translated as CASSDSLAPRNEQFF.

The genes are TRBV7-9 and TRBJ2-5; tentatively, D is TRBD2 (6 bases). Germline V gives CDR1 SEHNR, CDR2 FQNEAQ (reference sequence). There are 13 residues in the CDR3. Trimming removed 3 bases at V and 5 bases at J, with 10 bases between. In nucleotides, the CDR3 is TGTGCCAGCAGCTTTTTAGGAGGGGAGACCCAGTACTTC. Protein: CASSFLGGETQYF.

This clone was seen at least ten times. V is TRBV7-9 and J is TRBJ2-1; 7 bases are shared with TRBD2. CDR1 is SEHNR, CDR2 FQNEAQ, per germline (reference sequence). This CDR3 is built from 14 residues. V shed 7 bases and J 9 bases; nucleotides not matched to a gene: 12. The CDR3 DNA follows: TGTGCCAGCATGGGGACTACACCTCACGGTGAGCAGTTCTTC. Translating it yields CASMGTTPHGEQFF.

This clone has more than one count but fewer than ten. This sequence joins TRBV28 and TRBJ2-4, with D possibly being TRBD2 (6 bases). The CDR3 runs to 13 residues. Germline V gene sequence: CDR1 MDHEN, CDR2 SYDVKM. The V gene lost 2 bases and the J gene lost 9 bases, with 11 bases spanning the gap. The CDR3 is CASSLVEGTIQYF. For the CDR3, the DNA is TGTGCCAGCAGTTTAGTGGAGGGGACCATTCAGTACTTC. The full variable domain, completed using reference TRBV28 and TRBJ2-4, is DVKVTQSSRYLVKRTGEKVFLECVQDMDHENMFWYRQDPGLGLRLIYFSYDVKMKEKGDIPEGYSVSREKKERFSLILESASTNQTSMYLCASSLVEGTIQYFGAGTRLSVL.

The V and J genes are TRBV5-1 and TRBJ2-7; D may be TRBD1 (5 bases). Germline values: CDR1 SGHRS, CDR2 YFSETQ. With 3 bases removed from V and 3 bases from J, the gap between germline ends came to 10 bases. This CDR3 comprises 13 residues. CDR3 nucleotides: TGCGCCAGCAGCTCAGGGATAGACTACGAGCAGTACTTC. Protein product: CASSSGIDYEQYF.

This clone appeared a single time. The V gene is TRBV9, the J gene TRBJ1-2; TRBD1 agrees at 11 bases. The CDR3 is made up of 13 amino acids. Per the germline V gene, CDR1 is SGDLS and CDR2 is YYNGEE. Trimming took 7 bases from V and 7 from J; bases not matched to a gene: 6. This CDR3 is CASAGQGVVGYTF. Here the CDR3 DNA reads TGTGCCAGCGCGGGACAGGGGGTTGTTGGCTACACCTTC.

The gene calls are TRBV7-3 and TRBJ2-1; tentative D call: TRBD1 (5 bases). Germline V CDR1 and CDR2: SGHTA, FQGTGA. The ends were cut back, 1 base at V and 12 bases at J, with 22 bases in the middle. The CDR3 is made up of 16 amino acids. Here the CDR3 DNA reads TGTGCCAGCAGCTTAAATGAAGGGGATCCCTCCCATGGGCAGTTCTTC. Translating it yields CASSLNEGDPSHGQFF.

The chain is built from TRBV19 and TRBJ1-5; a possible D gene is TRBD1 (5 bases). CDR1 is LNHDA, CDR2 SQIVND, per germline (reference sequence). The CDR3 contains 16 residues. Trimming left V 3 bases short and J 7 bases short, with 19 bases between. The CDR3 DNA sequence: TGTGCCAGTAGTATTTCCGGGGGTGCGGCCGGGCAGCCCCAGCATTTT. The encoded protein is CASSISGGAAGQPQHF.

V gene TRBV18 combines with J gene TRBJ2-4; the D gene is possibly TRBD2 (6 bases). V lost 3 bases and J 3 bases, leaving 12 bases between the germline ends. Per germline, CDR1 KGHSH and CDR2 LQKENI. CDR3 length: 15 residues. The CDR3 region is CASSPLMGGKNIQYF. CDR3 coding DNA: TGTGCCAGCTCACCTTTAATGGGGGGCAAAAACATTCAGTACTTC.

This clone was observed a handful of times. V and J are TRBV28 and TRBJ1-6; a weak D match, TRBD1 (6 bases). The germline V gene encodes CDR1 MDHEN and CDR2 SYDVKM. There are 14 residues in the CDR3. V gave up 3 bases and J gave up 4 bases, with 7 bases separating them. In DNA form, the CDR3 reads TGTGCCAGCAGTTTCGGACAGTATAATTCACCCCTCCACTTT. Translation gives CASSFGQYNSPLHF.

This rearrangement joins TRBV3-1 (or the pseudogene TRBV3-2) to TRBJ1-4, with no clear D. The germline V gene has CDR1 LGHDT and CDR2 YNNKEL (reference sequence). There are 16 residues in the CDR3. The V end lost 3 bases, the J end lost 0 bases, and 11 bases lay between the germline ends. DNA for the CDR3: TGTGCCAGCAGCCAGATATCACAGACAACTAATGAAAAACTGTTTTTT. Translation: CASSQISQTTNEKLFF.

This rearrangement joins TRBV7-9 to TRBJ1-3; D uncertain. This CDR3 contains 14 residues. V was cut by 3 bases and J by 0 bases, with 6 bases left in between. In germline, CDR1 is SEHNR, CDR2 FQNEAQ (reference sequence). The CDR3 coding sequence is TGTGCCAGCAGCTTTGAGTACTCTGGAAACACCATATATTTT. As protein: CASSFEYSGNTIYF.